This T cell receptor (beta chain) was sequenced for a study of T-cell reconstitution after alpha-beta-depleted transplantation in children. Preparation of the TCRbeta library used unique molecular identifiers. TCRdb independently ran MiXCR on the PCR reads; one entry per CDR3 protein. The sample comprises a few hundred thousand distinct CDR3 sequences, around 20% of which are singletons, and roughly 3.3% rests with the top ten. V lost 2 bases, J lost 6 bases, and 10 bases lay in between. The CDR3 is 12 amino acids. Germline-derived CDR1 and CDR2 are DFQATT and SNEGSKA (reference sequence). The chain combines TRBV20-1 with TRBJ1-1; D gene unclear. Sequenced here: PBMCs from the stem cell graft donor, sampled from the stem cell graft. This TCR derives from a human donor who donated a stem cell graft to a child with acute lymphoblastic leukemia. CDR3 coding DNA: TGCAGTGCTAGAAAATACAAGCCTGAAGCTTTCTTT. This codes for CSARKYKPEAFF.